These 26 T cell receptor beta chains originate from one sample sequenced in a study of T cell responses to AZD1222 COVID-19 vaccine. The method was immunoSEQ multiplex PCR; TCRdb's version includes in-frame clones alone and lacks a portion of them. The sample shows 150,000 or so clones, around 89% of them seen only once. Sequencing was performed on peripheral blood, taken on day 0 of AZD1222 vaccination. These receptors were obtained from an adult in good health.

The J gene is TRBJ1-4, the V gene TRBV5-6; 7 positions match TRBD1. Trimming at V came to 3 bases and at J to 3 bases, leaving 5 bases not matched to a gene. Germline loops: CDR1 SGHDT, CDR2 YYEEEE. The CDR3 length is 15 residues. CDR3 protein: CASSWRTGPNEKLFF. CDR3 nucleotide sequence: TGTGCCAGCAGCTGGAGGACAGGACCTAATGAAAAACTGTTTTTT.

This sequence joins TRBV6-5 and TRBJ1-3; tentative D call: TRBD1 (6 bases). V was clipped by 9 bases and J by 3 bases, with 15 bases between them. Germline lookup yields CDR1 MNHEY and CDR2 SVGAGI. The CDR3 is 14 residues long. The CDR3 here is CASAGATDGNTIYF. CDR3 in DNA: TGTGCCAGTGCGGGGGCAACAGATGGAAACACCATATATTTT.

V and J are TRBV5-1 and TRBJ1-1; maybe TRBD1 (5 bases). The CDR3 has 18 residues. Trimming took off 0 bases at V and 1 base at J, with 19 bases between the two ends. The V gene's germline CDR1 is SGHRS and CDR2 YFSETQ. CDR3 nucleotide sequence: TGCGCCAGCAGCTTGGCGGGCAGCCCAAATGGGGCGAACACTGAAGCTTTCTTT. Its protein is CASSLAGSPNGANTEAFF.

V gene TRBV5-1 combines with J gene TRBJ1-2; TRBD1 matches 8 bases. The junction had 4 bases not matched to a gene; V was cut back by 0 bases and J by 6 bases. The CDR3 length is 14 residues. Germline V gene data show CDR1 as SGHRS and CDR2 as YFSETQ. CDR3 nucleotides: TGCGCCAGCAGCTTGGGACAGGGGTGGGATGGCTACACCTTC. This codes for CASSLGQGWDGYTF. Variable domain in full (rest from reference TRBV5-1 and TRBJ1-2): KAGVTQTPRYLIKTRGQQVTLSCSPISGHRSVSWYQQTPGQGLQFLFEYFSETQRNKGNFPGRFSGRQFSNSRSEMNVSTLELGDSALYLCASSLGQGWDGYTFGSGTRLTVV.

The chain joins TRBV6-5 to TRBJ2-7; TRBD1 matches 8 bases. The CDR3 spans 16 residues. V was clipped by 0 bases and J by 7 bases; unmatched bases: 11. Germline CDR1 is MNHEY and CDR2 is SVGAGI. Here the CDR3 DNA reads TGTGCCAGCAGTTACTCGGGGACAGGACCTCCTACGGAGCAGTACTTC. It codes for CASSYSGTGPPTEQYF.

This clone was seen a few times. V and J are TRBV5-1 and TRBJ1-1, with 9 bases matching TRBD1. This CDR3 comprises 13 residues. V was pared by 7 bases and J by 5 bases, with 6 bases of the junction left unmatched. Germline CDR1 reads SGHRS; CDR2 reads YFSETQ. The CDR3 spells CASGRTGETEAFF. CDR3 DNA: TGCGCCAGCGGGCGGACAGGGGAGACTGAAGCTTTCTTT.

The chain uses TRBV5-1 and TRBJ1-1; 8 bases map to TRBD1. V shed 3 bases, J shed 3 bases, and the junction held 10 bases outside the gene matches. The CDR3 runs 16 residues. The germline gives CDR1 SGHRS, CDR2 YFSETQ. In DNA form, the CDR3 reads TGCGCCAGCAGCTCCCTACAGGGGGTACGGTACACTGAAGCTTTCTTT. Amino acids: CASSSLQGVRYTEAFF.

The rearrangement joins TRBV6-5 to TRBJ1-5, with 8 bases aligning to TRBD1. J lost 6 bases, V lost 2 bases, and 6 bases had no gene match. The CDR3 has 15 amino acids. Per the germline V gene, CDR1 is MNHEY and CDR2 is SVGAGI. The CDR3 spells CASSYARTGTQPQHF. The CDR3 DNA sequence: TGTGCCAGCAGTTACGCCAGGACAGGGACTCAGCCCCAGCATTTT.

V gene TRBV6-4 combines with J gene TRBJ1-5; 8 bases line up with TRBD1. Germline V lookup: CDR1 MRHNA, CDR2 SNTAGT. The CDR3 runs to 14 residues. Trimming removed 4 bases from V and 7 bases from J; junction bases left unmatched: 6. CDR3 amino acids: CASSVDRGSQPQHF. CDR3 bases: TGTGCCAGCAGTGTTGACAGGGGAAGCCAGCCCCAGCATTTT.

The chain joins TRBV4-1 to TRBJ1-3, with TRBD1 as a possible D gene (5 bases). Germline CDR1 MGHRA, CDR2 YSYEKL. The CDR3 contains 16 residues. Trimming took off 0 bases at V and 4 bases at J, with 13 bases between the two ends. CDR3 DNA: TGCGCCAGCAGCCAAGACCAGGGACTGACGGGAAACACCATATATTTT. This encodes CASSQDQGLTGNTIYF.

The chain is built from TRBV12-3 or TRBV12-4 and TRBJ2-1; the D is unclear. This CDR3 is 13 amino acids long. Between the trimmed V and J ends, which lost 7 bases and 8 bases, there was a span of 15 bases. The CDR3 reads CASNPRLSYEQFF. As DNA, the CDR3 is TGTGCCAGCAATCCCCGGCTATCCTATGAGCAGTTCTTC.

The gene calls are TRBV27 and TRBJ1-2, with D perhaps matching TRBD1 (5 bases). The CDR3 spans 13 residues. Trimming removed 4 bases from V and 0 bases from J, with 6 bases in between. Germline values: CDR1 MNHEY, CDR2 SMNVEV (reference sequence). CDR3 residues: CASSWGANYGYTF. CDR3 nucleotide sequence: TGTGCCAGCAGTTGGGGGGCTAACTATGGCTACACCTTC.

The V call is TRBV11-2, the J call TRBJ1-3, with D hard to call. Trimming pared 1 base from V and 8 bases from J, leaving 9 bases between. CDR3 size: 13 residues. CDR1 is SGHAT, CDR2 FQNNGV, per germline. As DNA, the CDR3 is TGTGCCAGCAGCTTAGGACCGAAAGACACCATATATTTT. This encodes CASSLGPKDTIYF.

DNA for the CDR3: TGTGCCATCAGTCGACAGGGAACGGAGGGCTATGGCTACACCTTC. It encodes CAISRQGTEGYGYTF. The chain joins TRBV10-3 to TRBJ1-2; TRBD1 matches 7 bases. V was pared by 5 bases and J by 4 bases, with 10 bases of the junction left unmatched. CDR1 ENHRY and CDR2 SYGVKD come from the germline V gene. The CDR3 spans 15 residues.

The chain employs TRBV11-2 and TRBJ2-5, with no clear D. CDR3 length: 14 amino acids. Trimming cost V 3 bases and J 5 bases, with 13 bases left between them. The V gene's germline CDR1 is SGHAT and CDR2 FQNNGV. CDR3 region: CASSFNSLGETQYF. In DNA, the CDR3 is TGTGCCAGCAGCTTCAACAGCTTGGGGGAGACCCAGTACTTC.

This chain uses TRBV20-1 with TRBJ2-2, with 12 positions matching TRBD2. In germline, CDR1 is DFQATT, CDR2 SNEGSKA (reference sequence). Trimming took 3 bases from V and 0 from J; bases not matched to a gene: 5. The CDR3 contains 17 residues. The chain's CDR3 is CSASLASGGANTGELFF. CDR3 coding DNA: TGCAGTGCTAGTTTGGCTAGCGGGGGGGCGAACACCGGGGAGCTGTTTTTT.

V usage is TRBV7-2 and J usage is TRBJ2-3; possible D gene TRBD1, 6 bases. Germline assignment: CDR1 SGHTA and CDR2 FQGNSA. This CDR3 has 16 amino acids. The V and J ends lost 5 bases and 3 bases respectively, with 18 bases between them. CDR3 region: CASSTGLRSLTDTQYF. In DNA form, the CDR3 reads TGTGCCAGCAGCACAGGGTTGAGGTCATTGACAGATACGCAGTATTTT. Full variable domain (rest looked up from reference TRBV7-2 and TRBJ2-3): GAGVSQSPSNKVTEKGKDVELRCDPISGHTALYWYRQSLGQGLEFLIYFQGNSAPDKSGLPSDRFSAERTGGSVSTLTIQRTQQEDSAVYLCASSTGLRSLTDTQYFGPGTRLTVL.

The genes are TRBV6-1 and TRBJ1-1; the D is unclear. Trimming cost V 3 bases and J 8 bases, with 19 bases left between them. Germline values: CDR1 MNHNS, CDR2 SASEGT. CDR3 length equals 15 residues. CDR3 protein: CASSDPVNSAGEAFF. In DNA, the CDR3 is TGTGCCAGCAGTGACCCAGTGAATAGCGCGGGGGAAGCTTTCTTT.

The CDR3 region is CASSPPGLAITGELFF. CDR3 DNA: TGTGCCAGCAGCCCTCCGGGACTAGCGATTACCGGGGAGCTGTTTTTT. The chain joins TRBV25-1 to TRBJ2-2; TRBD2 aligns across 10 bases. The V segment lost 6 bases and the J segment 5 bases; nucleotides outside the gene matches: 9. The CDR3 length is 16 residues. In germline, CDR1 is MGHDK, CDR2 SYGVNS.

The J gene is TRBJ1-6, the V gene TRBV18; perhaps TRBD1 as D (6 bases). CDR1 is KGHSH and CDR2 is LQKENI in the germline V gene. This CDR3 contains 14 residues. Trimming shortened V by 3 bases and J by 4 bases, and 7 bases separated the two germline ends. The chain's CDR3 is CASSPTGYNSPLHF. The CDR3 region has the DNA TGTGCCAGCTCACCTACAGGGTATAATTCACCCCTCCACTTT.

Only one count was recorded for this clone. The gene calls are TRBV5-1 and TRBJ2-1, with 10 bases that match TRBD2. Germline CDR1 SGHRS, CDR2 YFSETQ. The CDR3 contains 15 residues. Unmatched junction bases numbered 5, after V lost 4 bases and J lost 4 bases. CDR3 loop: CASSIPSGGYNEQFF. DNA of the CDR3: TGCGCCAGCAGCATACCTAGCGGGGGTTACAATGAGCAGTTCTTC. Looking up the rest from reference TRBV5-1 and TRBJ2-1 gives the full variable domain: KAGVTQTPRYLIKTRGQQVTLSCSPISGHRSVSWYQQTPGQGLQFLFEYFSETQRNKGNFPGRFSGRQFSNSRSEMNVSTLELGDSALYLCASSIPSGGYNEQFFGPGTRLTVL.

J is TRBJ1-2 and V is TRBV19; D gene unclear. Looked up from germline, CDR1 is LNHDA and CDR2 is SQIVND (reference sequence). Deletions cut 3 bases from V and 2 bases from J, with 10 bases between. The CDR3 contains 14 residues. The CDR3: CASSIRSMNYGYTF. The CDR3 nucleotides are TGTGCCAGTAGTATCAGGAGCATGAACTATGGCTACACCTTC.

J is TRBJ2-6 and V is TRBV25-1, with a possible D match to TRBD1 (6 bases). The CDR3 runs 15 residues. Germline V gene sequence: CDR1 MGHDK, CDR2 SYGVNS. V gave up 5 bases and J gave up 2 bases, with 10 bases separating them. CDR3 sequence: CASSQGLAGANVLTF. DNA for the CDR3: TGTGCCAGCAGTCAGGGGCTCGCTGGGGCCAACGTCCTGACTTTC.

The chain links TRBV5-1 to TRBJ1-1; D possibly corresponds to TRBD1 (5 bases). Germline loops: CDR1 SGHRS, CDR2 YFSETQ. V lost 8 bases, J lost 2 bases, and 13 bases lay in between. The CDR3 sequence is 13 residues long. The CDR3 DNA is TGCGCCAGTTGCCAACAGGTTAACACTGAAGCTTTCTTT. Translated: CASCQQVNTEAFF. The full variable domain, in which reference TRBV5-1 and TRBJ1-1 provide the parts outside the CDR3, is KAGVTQTPRYLIKTRGQQVTLSCSPISGHRSVSWYQQTPGQGLQFLFEYFSETQRNKGNFPGRFSGRQFSNSRSEMNVSTLELGDSALYLCASCQQVNTEAFFGQGTRLTVV.

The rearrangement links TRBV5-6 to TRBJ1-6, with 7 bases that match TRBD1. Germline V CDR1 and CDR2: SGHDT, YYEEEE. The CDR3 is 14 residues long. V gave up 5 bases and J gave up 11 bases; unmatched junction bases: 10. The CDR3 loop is CASRRTRGDPPLHF. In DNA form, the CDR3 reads TGTGCCAGCAGGCGAACCAGGGGGGATCCACCCCTCCACTTT.

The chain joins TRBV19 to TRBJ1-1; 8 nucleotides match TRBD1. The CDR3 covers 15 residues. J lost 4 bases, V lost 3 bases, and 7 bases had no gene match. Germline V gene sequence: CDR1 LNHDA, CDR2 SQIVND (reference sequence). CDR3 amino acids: CASSIGQGRATEAFF. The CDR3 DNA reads TGTGCCAGTAGTATCGGACAGGGTCGAGCCACTGAAGCTTTCTTT. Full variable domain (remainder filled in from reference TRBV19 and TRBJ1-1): DGGITQSPKYLFRKEGQNVTLSCEQNLNHDAMYWYRQDPGQGLRLIYYSQIVNDFQKGDIAEGYSVSREKKESFPLTVTSAQKNPTAFYLCASSIGQGRATEAFFGQGTRLTVV.